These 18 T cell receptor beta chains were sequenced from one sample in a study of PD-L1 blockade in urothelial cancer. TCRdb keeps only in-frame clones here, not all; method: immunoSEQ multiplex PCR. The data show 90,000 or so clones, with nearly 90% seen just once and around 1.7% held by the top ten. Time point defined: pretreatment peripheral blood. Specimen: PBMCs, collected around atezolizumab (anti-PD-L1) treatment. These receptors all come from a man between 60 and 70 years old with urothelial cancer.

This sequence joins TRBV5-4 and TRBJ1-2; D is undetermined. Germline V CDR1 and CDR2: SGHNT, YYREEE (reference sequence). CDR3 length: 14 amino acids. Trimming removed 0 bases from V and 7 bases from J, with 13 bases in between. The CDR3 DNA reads TGTGCCAGCAGCTTGGAGGCGGGTTTGGGTGGCTACACCTTC. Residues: CASSLEAGLGGYTF.

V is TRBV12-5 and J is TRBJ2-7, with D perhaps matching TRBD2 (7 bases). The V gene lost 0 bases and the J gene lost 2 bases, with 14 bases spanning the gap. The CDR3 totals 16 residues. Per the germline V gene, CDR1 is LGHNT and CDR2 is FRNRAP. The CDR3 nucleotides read TGTGCTAGTGGTTTGGTAAACCAGGGGACTACCTACGAGCAGTACTTC. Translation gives CASGLVNQGTTYEQYF. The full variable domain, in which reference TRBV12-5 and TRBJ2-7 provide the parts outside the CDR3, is DARVTQTPRHKVTEMGQEVTMRCQPILGHNTVFWYRQTMMQGLELLAYFRNRAPLDDSGMPKDRFSAEMPDATLATLKIQPSEPRDSAVYFCASGLVNQGTTYEQYFGPGTRLTVT.

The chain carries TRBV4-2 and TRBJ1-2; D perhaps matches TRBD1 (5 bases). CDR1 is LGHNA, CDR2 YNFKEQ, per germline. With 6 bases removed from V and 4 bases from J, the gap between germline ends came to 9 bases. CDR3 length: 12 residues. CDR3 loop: CASRKGVYGYTF. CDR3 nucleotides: TGTGCCAGCAGAAAAGGGGTCTATGGCTACACCTTC.

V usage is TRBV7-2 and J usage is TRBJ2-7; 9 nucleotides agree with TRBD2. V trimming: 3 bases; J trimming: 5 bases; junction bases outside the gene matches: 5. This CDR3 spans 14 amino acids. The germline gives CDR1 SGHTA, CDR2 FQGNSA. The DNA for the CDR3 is TGTGCCAGCAGCTTCGCGGGAGGGGTACACGAGCAGTACTTC. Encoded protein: CASSFAGGVHEQYF.

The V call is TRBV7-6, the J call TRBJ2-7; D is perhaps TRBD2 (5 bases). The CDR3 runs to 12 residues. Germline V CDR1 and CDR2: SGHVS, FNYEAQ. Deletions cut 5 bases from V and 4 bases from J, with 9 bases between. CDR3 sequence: CASSPRGYEQYF. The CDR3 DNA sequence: TGTGCCAGCAGCCCCCGGGGATACGAGCAGTACTTC.

Written as DNA, the CDR3 is TGCGCCAGCAGCCGCTATCCCCCGTCCACTAGCACAGATACGCAGTATTTT. Translated, it gives CASSRYPPSTSTDTQYF. The gene calls are TRBV4-3 and TRBJ2-3; D is undetermined. The V end was cut by 4 bases, the J end by 0 bases, with 17 bases between. Germline lookup yields CDR1 LGHNA and CDR2 YSLEER. The CDR3 is 17 amino acids.

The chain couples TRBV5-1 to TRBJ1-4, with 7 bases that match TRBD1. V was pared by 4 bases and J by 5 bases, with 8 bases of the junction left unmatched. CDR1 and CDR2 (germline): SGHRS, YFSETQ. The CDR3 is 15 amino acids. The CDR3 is CASSPGTEKNEKLFF. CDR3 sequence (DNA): TGCGCCAGCAGCCCAGGGACAGAGAAGAATGAAAAACTGTTTTTT. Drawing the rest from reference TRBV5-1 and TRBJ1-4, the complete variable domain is KAGVTQTPRYLIKTRGQQVTLSCSPISGHRSVSWYQQTPGQGLQFLFEYFSETQRNKGNFPGRFSGRQFSNSRSEMNVSTLELGDSALYLCASSPGTEKNEKLFFGSGTQLSVL.

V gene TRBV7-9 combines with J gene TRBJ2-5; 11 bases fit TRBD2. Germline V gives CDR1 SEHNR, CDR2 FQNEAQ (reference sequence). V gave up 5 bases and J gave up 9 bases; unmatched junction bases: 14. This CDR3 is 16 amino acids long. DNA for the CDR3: TGTGCCAGCAGCCGAGGGGGGACTAGCGGCCTTGGGGCCCAGTACTTC. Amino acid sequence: CASSRGGTSGLGAQYF. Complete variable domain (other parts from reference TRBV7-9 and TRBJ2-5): DTGVSQNPRHKITKRGQNVTFRCDPISEHNRLYWYRQTLGQGPEFLTYFQNEAQLEKSRLLSDRFSAERPKGSFSTLEIQRTEQGDSAMYLCASSRGGTSGLGAQYFGPGTRLLVL.

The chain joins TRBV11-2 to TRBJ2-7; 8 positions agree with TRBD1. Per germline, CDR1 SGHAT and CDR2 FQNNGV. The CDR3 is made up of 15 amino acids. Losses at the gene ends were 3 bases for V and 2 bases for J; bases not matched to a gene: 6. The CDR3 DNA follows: TGTGCCAGCAGCTTCCCCGGACAGGGTGCCTACGAGCAGTACTTC. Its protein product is CASSFPGQGAYEQYF.

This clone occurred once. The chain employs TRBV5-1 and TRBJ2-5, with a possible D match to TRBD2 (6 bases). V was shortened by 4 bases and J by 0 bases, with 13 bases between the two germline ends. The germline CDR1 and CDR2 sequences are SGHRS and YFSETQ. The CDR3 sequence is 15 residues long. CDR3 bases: TGCGCCAGCAGCCCACGAGGAGGGTACCAAGAGACCCAGTACTTC. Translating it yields CASSPRGGYQETQYF.

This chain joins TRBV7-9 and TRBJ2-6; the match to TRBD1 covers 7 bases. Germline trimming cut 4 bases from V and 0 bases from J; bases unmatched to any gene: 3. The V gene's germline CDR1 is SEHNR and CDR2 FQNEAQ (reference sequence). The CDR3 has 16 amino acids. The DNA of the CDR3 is TGTGCCAGCAGCTCGGGACAGTCCTCTGGGGCCAACGTCCTGACTTTC. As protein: CASSSGQSSGANVLTF.

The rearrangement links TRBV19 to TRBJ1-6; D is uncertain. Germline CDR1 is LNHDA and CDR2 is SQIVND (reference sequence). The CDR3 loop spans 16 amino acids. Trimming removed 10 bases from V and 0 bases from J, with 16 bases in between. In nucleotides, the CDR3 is TGTGCCACCTCCACGATCATCAGCTCCTATAATTCACCCCTCCACTTT. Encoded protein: CATSTIISSYNSPLHF.

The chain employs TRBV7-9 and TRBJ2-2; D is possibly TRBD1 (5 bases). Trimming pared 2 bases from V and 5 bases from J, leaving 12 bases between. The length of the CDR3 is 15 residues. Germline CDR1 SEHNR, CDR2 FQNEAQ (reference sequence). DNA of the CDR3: TGTGCCAGCAGCTTAACGGCAGCAGGGACCGGGGAGCTGTTTTTT. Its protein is CASSLTAAGTGELFF. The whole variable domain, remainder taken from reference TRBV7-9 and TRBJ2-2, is DTGVSQNPRHKITKRGQNVTFRCDPISEHNRLYWYRQTLGQGPEFLTYFQNEAQLEKSRLLSDRFSAERPKGSFSTLEIQRTEQGDSAMYLCASSLTAAGTGELFFGEGSRLTVL.

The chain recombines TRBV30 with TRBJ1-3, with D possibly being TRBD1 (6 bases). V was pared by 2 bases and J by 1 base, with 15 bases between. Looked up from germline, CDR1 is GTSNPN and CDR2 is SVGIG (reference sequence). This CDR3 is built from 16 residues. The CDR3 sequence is CAWSSPTGISGNTIYF. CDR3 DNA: TGTGCCTGGAGTTCCCCTACAGGGATTTCTGGAAACACCATATATTTT.

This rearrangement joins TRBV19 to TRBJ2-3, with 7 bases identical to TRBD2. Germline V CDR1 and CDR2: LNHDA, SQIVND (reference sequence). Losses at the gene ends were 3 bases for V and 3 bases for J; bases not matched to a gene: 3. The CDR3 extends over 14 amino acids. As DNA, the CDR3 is TGTGCCAGTAGTATCGGCGGGGGAACAGATACGCAGTATTTT. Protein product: CASSIGGGTDTQYF.

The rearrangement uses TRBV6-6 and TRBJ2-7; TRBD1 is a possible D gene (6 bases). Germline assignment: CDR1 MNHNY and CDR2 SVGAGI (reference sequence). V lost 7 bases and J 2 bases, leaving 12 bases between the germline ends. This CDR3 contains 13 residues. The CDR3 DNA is TGTGCCAGCACAAGGGCAGGGGCCTACGAGCAGTACTTC. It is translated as CASTRAGAYEQYF.

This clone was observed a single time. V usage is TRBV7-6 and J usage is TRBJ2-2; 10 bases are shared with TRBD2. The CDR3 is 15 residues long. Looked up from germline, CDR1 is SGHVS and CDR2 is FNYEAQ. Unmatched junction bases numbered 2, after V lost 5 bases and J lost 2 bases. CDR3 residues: CASSTSGKNTGELFF. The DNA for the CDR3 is TGTGCCAGCAGCACTAGCGGGAAAAACACCGGGGAGCTGTTTTTT.

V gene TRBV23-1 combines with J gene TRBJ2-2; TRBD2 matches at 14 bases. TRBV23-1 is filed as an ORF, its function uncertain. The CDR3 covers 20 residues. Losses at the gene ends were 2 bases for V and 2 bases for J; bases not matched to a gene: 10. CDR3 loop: CASSQPRLAGGNINTGELFF. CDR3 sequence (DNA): TGCGCCAGCAGTCAACCTAGACTAGCGGGAGGGAATATAAACACCGGGGAGCTGTTTTTT.